The source of this T cell receptor beta chain is a study of vaccination effects on CD4 cells after COVID-19. Sequencing followed a ViraFEST assay step that expanded antigen-specific CD4+ T cells with viral peptide pools. Isolation of CD4+ T cells took place after less than 12 days of culture. According to PCR results, the person was infected with SARS-CoV-2 between March and December 2020. General observations from the study: Clones of infection and vaccine origin contracted markedly late after vaccination.

As to this clone: Antigen unknown.

Germline assignment: CDR1 MRHNA and CDR2 SNTAGT. V dropped 2 bases and J dropped 5; count of bases not matched to a gene: 13. This CDR3 spans 19 amino acids. TCRdb keeps only in-frame clones here, not all; method: immunoSEQ multiplex PCR. In the table there are 63,000 or so clones, roughly 73% of which are singletons. This receptor was obtained from a human donor who had a prior SARS-CoV-2 infection. The starting material was CD4+ T cells from PBMCs cultured with HIV peptides, obtained before COVID-19 vaccination. Indicated subset: HIV-1 Nef peptide pool negative control/reference culture. J is TRBJ2-1 and V is TRBV6-4, with 12 positions matching TRBD2. The CDR3 loop is CASSDLTSGGPALDNEQFF. The CDR3 DNA follows: TGTGCCAGCAGTGACCTAACTAGCGGGGGGCCTGCCCTTGACAATGAGCAGTTCTTC.